This entry is about one TCR beta chain. The data originate from a study of CD8 T cells in Susac syndrome. The RNA input was about 0.45 to 1 ug, and it was reverse transcribed with random hexamers. Amplification of TCR beta CDR3 across 54 Vbeta and 13 Jbeta was performed with immunoSEQ multiplex PCR. Via MiXCR, TCRdb re-called the immunoSEQ multiplex PCR reads, giving one row per CDR3 protein. The sample lists about 200,000 distinct CDR3 sequences, approximately 90% occurring once. V gave up 6 bases and J gave up 1 base; unmatched junction bases: 7. The CDR3 runs to 15 residues. Germline values: CDR1 MNHEY, CDR2 SMNVEV (reference sequence).

The sequenced sample was CD8+ T cells from PBMCs. The gene calls are TRBV27 and TRBJ2-7; 9 positions match TRBD2. The clonotype originates from a human donor with multiple sclerosis. For the CDR3, the DNA is TGTGCCAGCAGGTCTGGACTAGCGCCTTCCTACGAGCAGTACTTC. It codes for CASRSGLAPSYEQYF.